This paragraph covers one T cell receptor (beta chain) sequence. The data belong to a study of shared clonotypes between healthy human individuals. Germline CDR1 MNHEY, CDR2 SMNVEV (reference sequence). V was pared by 5 bases and J by 7 bases, with 10 bases of the junction left unmatched. CDR3 length: 15 amino acids. Measured with immunoSEQ multiplex PCR; TCRdb has only the in-frame clones, and not every one. The repertoire consists of approximately 1.9 million clones, with around 93% occurring once and the leading ten covering around 1.7%. CD45RO-negative, CCR7-selected cells formed the naive CD8 fraction, which excluded terminally differentiated effector memory CD45RA+ cells.

The sequenced sample consisted of naive CD8+ T cells from PBMCs. The TCR comes from a man between 18 and 35 years old in good health. Some clones in this sample may be carry-over from other donors' samples. This sequence joins TRBV27 and TRBJ2-1; 8 bases match TRBD2. The CDR3 loop reads CASSPSGRAGNEQFF. The CDR3 coding sequence is TGTGCCAGCAGTCCTTCCGGGAGGGCCGGGAATGAGCAGTTCTTC.